This paragraph reports one T cell receptor beta chain. At one end the junction does not follow the germline gene, possibly because of a read error. The data derive from a study of tumor and adjacent non-tumor tissue in lung cancer. This CDR3 has 15 amino acids. Germline V gives CDR1 LGHNA, CDR2 YNFKEQ. This sample's RNA came from whole unsorted tissue. This non-tumor lung sample came from over 3 cm beyond the tumor edge. A modified ARM-PCR protocol with three rounds of nested PCR amplified TCRbeta. Using its own MiXCR run on the multiplex PCR reads, TCRdb lists one record per CDR3 protein. The table has some 100,000 distinct CDR3 sequences, around three fifths seen once.

Sequenced: distant non-tumor lung tissue. This clonotype was sampled from a man aged 30 to 45 with non-small cell lung cancer. V gene TRBV4-2 combines with J gene TRBJ2-2; 9 positions match TRBD1. The CDR3 DNA reads as TGTGCAAGCAGCCTGGGACAGGGTGGTACCGGGGAGCTGTTTTTT. It is translated as CASSLGQGGTGELFF.